Listed below are T cell receptor beta chains from one sample, sequenced in a study of vaccination effects on CD4 cells after COVID-19. Clones were sequenced by immunoSEQ multiplex PCR, and TCRdb holds only the in-frame ones, with some missing. The table shows more than 20,000 clones, with 77% occurring only once. No antigen has been identified for these receptors. This specimen consisted of CD4+ T cells from PBMCs cultured with HCoV-NL63 spike peptides, obtained before COVID-19 vaccination. These receptors all stem from a human donor who had a prior SARS-CoV-2 infection. The CDR3 runs from the conserved cysteine through the conserved F or W. D genes are given only for firm matches. Size values are once, few and many counts, or a class for expanded clones, and some rows have none.

clone_size d_call j_call v_call cdr3_nt cdr3_aa
. . TRBJ1-1 TRBV11-3 TGTGCCAGCAGCCAGCTCTTGACTGAAGCTTTCTTT CASSQLLTEAFF
once . TRBJ1-4 TRBV10-3 TGTGCCATCAGAAAACAGGTAACCGAAAAACTGTTTTTT CAIRKQVTEKLFF
. . TRBJ2-5 TRBV30 TGTGCCTGGAGTTTGGGAGCCCGAGAGACCCAGTACTTC CAWSLGARETQYF
. . TRBJ2-1 TRBV7-2 TGTGCCAGCAGCTTTGGGGGGCCCTACAATGAGCAGTTCTTC CASSFGGPYNEQFF
. . TRBJ2-5 TRBV5-1 TGCGCCAGCAGCTTGTTCGCGGAAGGTGAGACCCAGTACTTC CASSLFAEGETQYF
. TRBD2 TRBJ2-1 TRBV5-1 TGCGCCAGCAGACCGGGACTACTCCTTGGGCAGTTCTTC CASRPGLLLGQFF
. . TRBJ2-1 TRBV13 TGTGCCAGCAGCTTGGGCGTGGGCTACAATGAGCAGTTCTTC CASSLGVGYNEQFF
. . TRBJ1-2 TRBV5-4 TGTGCCAGCAGCAATGCCGGGGGCACCTATGGCTACACCTTC CASSNAGGTYGYTF
. TRBD1 TRBJ1-1 TRBV27 TGTGCCAGCAGTCCCTGGGACAGGGGGACTGAAGCTTTCTTT CASSPWDRGTEAFF
. TRBD2 TRBJ2-7 TRBV4-3 TGCGCCAGCAGCCAAAAGTGGATCCGGGGGGACGGCGCGTTTGACGAGCAGTACTTC CASSQKWIRGDGAFDEQYF
few . TRBJ2-7 TRBV11-3 TGTGCCAGGTCTTTTCTCGCGCCGATCCAAAACTACGAGCAGTACTTC CARSFLAPIQNYEQYF
. . TRBJ1-2 TRBV10-3 TGTGCGATTCAGGGGCGTGGGACACCAACTAACTATGGCTACACCTTC CAIQGRGTPTNYGYTF
few . TRBJ2-5 TRBV30 TGTGCCTGGAGTGCCAACCAAGAGACCCAGTACTTC CAWSANQETQYF
. . TRBJ2-7 TRBV7-6 TGTGCCAGCAGTTCCACCCAGGGAGTGAGCAAGAACGAGCAGTACTTC CASSSTQGVSKNEQYF
. TRBD2 TRBJ2-7 TRBV27 TGTGCCAGCAGTTTGGGGGGGTCCCTTCGACAGTACTTC CASSLGGSLRQYF
. TRBD2 TRBJ2-1 TRBV18 TGTGCCAGCTCATTATCCCGGTGGGGGGGTTCTCATCGGGATGAGCAGTTCTTC CASSLSRWGGSHRDEQFF
. . TRBJ1-1 TRBV6-6 TGTGCCAGCAGTTACTCCCACGGGGGGAGTACTGAAGCTTTCTTT CASSYSHGGSTEAFF
once . TRBJ1-6 TRBV11-2 TGTGCCAGCAGCTTAGATAGGGGGGCGGATAATTCACCCCTCCACTTT CASSLDRGADNSPLHF
. . TRBJ2-3 TRBV7-2 TGTGCCAGCAGCGCCGGGACAGATACGCAGTATTTT CASSAGTDTQYF
. . TRBJ1-2 TRBV5-4 TGTGCCAGCAGCTTTTTCCAGCTCCTTAACTATGGCTACACCTTC CASSFFQLLNYGYTF
. . TRBJ1-6 TRBV18 TGTGCCAGCTCACCACTTTCAGCAGTTAATTCACCCCTCCACTTT CASSPLSAVNSPLHF
few . TRBJ2-2 TRBV7-8 TGTGCCAGCAGCTTAAGAAGGGTTCGGACCGGGGAGCTGTTTTTT CASSLRRVRTGELFF
. . TRBJ1-1 TRBV6-1 TGTGCCAGCAAAGCCGATACGAACACTGAAGCTTTCTTT CASKADTNTEAFF
. . TRBJ2-3 TRBV5-6 TGTGCCAGCAGCTCCCTGGGCGGGACCACAGATACGCAGTATTTT CASSSLGGTTDTQYF
. . TRBJ2-7 TRBV10-3 TGTGCCATCAGGGAGTCGACTAATACCTACGAGCAGTACTTC CAIRESTNTYEQYF
. TRBD2 TRBJ2-1 TRBV7-9 TGTGCCAGCGTCCCAGGGACTAGCGGGGAGGAGCAGTTCTTC CASVPGTSGEEQFF
. TRBD1 TRBJ2-5 TRBV5-1 TGCGCCAGCAGCACAGGGACAGGGGGACAAGAGACCCAGTACTTC CASSTGTGGQETQYF
. . TRBJ2-7 TRBV5-1 TGCGCCAGCACCATGGGGGGGGGCTACTCCTACGAGCAGTACTTC CASTMGGGYSYEQYF
. TRBD1 TRBJ1-2 TRBV9 TGTGCCAGCAGCCCCGGGGGACAGGACTATGGCTACACCTTC CASSPGGQDYGYTF
. . TRBJ1-2 TRBV2 TGTGCCAGCAGTGAAGCTATATCAGGGGCGAAGGGCTACACCTTC CASSEAISGAKGYTF
few . TRBJ2-2 TRBV7-3 TGTGCCAGCAGCCTCGCTGGAGGGTCCGGGGAGCTGTTTTTT CASSLAGGSGELFF